Below, 21 T cell receptor beta chains from the same sample are listed, as sequenced in a study of persistence of HIV-infected CD4 T cells. No antigen is known for these receptors. This was the immunoSEQ version 4 assay in survey mode. The table came from immunoSEQ multiplex PCR; TCRdb's copy has only in-frame clones and leaves some out. The table has around 47,000 clones, approximately 90% seen once. This nonspecific control used anti-CD3/anti-CD28 bead stimulation of CD4+ T cells. Sorting selected CD4+ T cells upregulating both CD40 ligand and CD69. Sequenced material: CD4+ T cells sorted from PBMCs after roughly 20-hour stimulation, taken from a patient who received antiretroviral therapy. The receptors here all came from an adult man with HIV who was CMV-seropositive.

This chain joins TRBV18 and TRBJ2-7; 9 nucleotides agree with TRBD2. Per germline, CDR1 KGHSH and CDR2 LQKENI. V trimming: 2 bases; J trimming: 5 bases; junction bases outside the gene matches: 7. The CDR3 covers 15 residues. The CDR3 loop is CASSPFPSGENEQYF. CDR3 DNA sequence: TGTGCCAGCTCACCATTCCCTAGCGGGGAAAACGAGCAGTACTTC.

The chain couples TRBV5-1 to TRBJ2-7; possible D gene TRBD1, 5 bases. CDR3 length equals 14 residues. Germline V gives CDR1 SGHRS, CDR2 YFSETQ. V lost 7 bases and J 3 bases, leaving 17 bases between the germline ends. The CDR3 is CASSKGQGVYEQYF. The DNA of the CDR3 is TGCGCCAGCTCCAAGGGTCAAGGGGTCTACGAGCAGTACTTC.

V gene TRBV5-1 combines with J gene TRBJ2-3, with a weak D call TRBD1 (6 bases). This CDR3 is 15 amino acids long. With 4 bases removed from V and 2 bases from J, the gap between germline ends came to 14 bases. Germline V lookup: CDR1 SGHRS, CDR2 YFSETQ. CDR3 nucleotides: TGCGCCAGCAGCCCGGGACAAAAAAACACAGATACGCAGTATTTT. Protein: CASSPGQKNTDTQYF.

V is TRBV3-1 (or the pseudogene TRBV3-2) and J is TRBJ2-2; TRBD2 aligns across 7 bases. V lost 1 base, J lost 4 bases, and 0 bases stayed unmatched. Looked up from germline, CDR1 is LGHDT and CDR2 is YNNKEL (reference sequence). CDR3 size: 14 residues. The CDR3 is CASSQGGGTGELFF. CDR3 coding DNA: TGTGCCAGCAGCCAAGGGGGGGGCACCGGGGAGCTGTTTTTT.

A single count supports this clone. The chain has TRBV5-1 and TRBJ1-6; no reliable D call. This CDR3 region has 13 residues. Germline-derived CDR1 and CDR2 are SGHRS and YFSETQ. V was shortened by 0 bases and J by 18 bases, with 16 bases between the two germline ends. CDR3 sequence reads: CASSLDRTGKSHF. CDR3 coding DNA: TGCGCCAGCAGCTTGGATAGGACGGGCAAAAGCCACTTT.

The chain links TRBV3-1 (or the pseudogene TRBV3-2) to TRBJ1-5, with D unresolved. The CDR3 is made up of 13 amino acids. The germline V and J ends were trimmed by 1 base and 6 bases, with 7 bases remaining between them. CDR1 LGHDT and CDR2 YNNKEL come from the germline V gene (reference sequence). The CDR3 DNA follows: TGTGCCAGCAGCCAAGCGGGGAGTCAGCCCCAGCATTTT. This sequence encodes CASSQAGSQPQHF.

The CDR3 DNA is TGTGCCAGCAGCCAACATGGGGGGGGCTCCACCGGGGAGCTGTTTTTT. It codes for CASSQHGGGSTGELFF. This chain joins TRBV3-1 (or the pseudogene TRBV3-2) and TRBJ2-2; D is possibly TRBD2 (7 bases). The germline V gene encodes CDR1 LGHDT and CDR2 YNNKEL (reference sequence). V lost 2 bases, J lost 4 bases, and 14 bases lay in between. This CDR3 region has 16 residues.

This clone occurred a few times. The rearrangement uses TRBV12-3 or TRBV12-4 and TRBJ1-2; possibly TRBD1 for D (6 bases). Trimming shortened V by 3 bases and J by 14 bases, and 10 bases separated the two germline ends. The CDR3 runs 10 residues. The CDR3 DNA reads as TGTGCCAGCAGTTTTGGGGGGACAACCTTC. The encoded protein is CASSFGGTTF.

This chain joins TRBV20-1 and TRBJ2-7; D call uncertain. V lost 2 bases, J lost 3 bases, and 5 bases lay in between. This CDR3 has 11 residues. The germline V gene has CDR1 DFQATT and CDR2 SNEGSKA (reference sequence). The DNA for the CDR3 is TGCAGTGCTAGACTGAACTACGAGCAGTACTTC. Its protein product is CSARLNYEQYF.

This rearrangement joins TRBV5-1 to TRBJ2-7; perhaps D is TRBD1 or TRBD2 (5 bases each). This CDR3 is built from 14 residues. Germline assignment: CDR1 SGHRS and CDR2 YFSETQ. The V end lost 5 bases, the J end lost 2 bases, and 14 bases lay between the germline ends. The CDR3 loop is CASRWGTATYEQYF. The DNA of the CDR3 is TGCGCCAGCAGGTGGGGGACCGCAACCTACGAGCAGTACTTC.

The rearrangement links TRBV28 to TRBJ1-5; TRBD1 agrees at 7 bases. This CDR3 region has 16 residues. V gave up 2 bases and J gave up 4 bases; unmatched junction bases: 8. CDR1 and CDR2 (germline): MDHEN, SYDVKM. This CDR3 is CASSLRQGKMNQPQHF. The CDR3 DNA follows: TGTGCCAGCAGTTTAAGACAGGGAAAAATGAATCAGCCCCAGCATTTT.

This rearrangement joins TRBV27 to TRBJ2-2, with D possibly TRBD2 on 5 matching bases. The CDR3 has 14 amino acids. The V gene's germline CDR1 is MNHEY and CDR2 SMNVEV (reference sequence). V gave up 5 bases and J gave up 5 bases, with 12 bases separating them. This CDR3 reads CASSQLVVTGELFF. The CDR3 coding sequence is TGTGCCAGCAGTCAACTAGTTGTTACCGGGGAGCTGTTTTTT.

V gene TRBV5-4 combines with J gene TRBJ2-7; 12 bases line up with TRBD1. The ends lost 3 bases at V and 4 bases at J; junction bases unmatched: 5. In germline, CDR1 is SGHNT, CDR2 YYREEE (reference sequence). The CDR3 has 15 residues. The CDR3 spells CASSWGTGGFYEQYF. The CDR3 bases are TGTGCCAGCAGCTGGGGGACAGGGGGCTTTTACGAGCAGTACTTC.

V gene TRBV4-1 combines with J gene TRBJ1-6; the D is unclear. CDR3 length: 14 residues. With 6 bases removed from V and 6 bases from J, the gap between germline ends came to 12 bases. Germline loops: CDR1 MGHRA, CDR2 YSYEKL. Written as DNA, the CDR3 is TGCGCCAGCAGACAAACCGCCTTTAATTCACCCCTCCACTTT. This sequence encodes CASRQTAFNSPLHF.

This sequence joins TRBV5-1 and TRBJ2-5, with TRBD1 matching 8 bases. V was pared by 5 bases and J by 5 bases, with 2 bases of the junction left unmatched. This CDR3 has 12 residues. Germline V gene data show CDR1 as SGHRS and CDR2 as YFSETQ. In DNA, the CDR3 is TGCGCCAGCAGTCAGGGGGCCGAGACCCAGTACTTC. Translated, it gives CASSQGAETQYF. The complete variable domain, with remaining parts taken from reference TRBV5-1 and TRBJ2-5, reads KAGVTQTPRYLIKTRGQQVTLSCSPISGHRSVSWYQQTPGQGLQFLFEYFSETQRNKGNFPGRFSGRQFSNSRSEMNVSTLELGDSALYLCASSQGAETQYFGPGTRLLVL.

V and J are TRBV5-1 and TRBJ2-2, with TRBD2 identical over 12 bases. This CDR3 region has 17 residues. The V segment lost 1 base and the J segment 1 base; nucleotides outside the gene matches: 2. CDR1 and CDR2 from the germline V gene are SGHRS and YFSETQ. As DNA, the CDR3 is TGCGCCAGCAGCTTGCCACTAGCGGGGGGGAACACCGGGGAGCTGTTTTTT. It yields the protein CASSLPLAGGNTGELFF.

This clone was counted a single time. The gene calls are TRBV5-1 and TRBJ2-1, with 12 bases identical to TRBD2. Germline loops: CDR1 SGHRS, CDR2 YFSETQ. The V and J ends lost 4 bases and 6 bases, in that order; junction bases with no gene match: 5. This CDR3 spans 15 amino acids. The CDR3 DNA sequence: TGCGCCAGCAGCCCGAGACTAGCGGGGGCCAATGAGCAGTTCTTC. This gives the protein CASSPRLAGANEQFF.

This chain uses TRBV29-1 with TRBJ1-2; D not resolved. Per germline, CDR1 SQVTM and CDR2 ANQGSEA. The CDR3 loop spans 14 amino acids. The germline V and J ends were trimmed by 2 bases and 4 bases, with 14 bases remaining between them. In DNA, the CDR3 is TGCAGCGTTGAAAATTGGCCCCTTAGCTATGGCTACACCTTC. Amino acid sequence: CSVENWPLSYGYTF. Using reference TRBV29-1 and TRBJ1-2 for the parts outside the CDR3, the full variable domain is SAVISQKPSRDICQRGTSLTIQCQVDSQVTMMFWYRQQPGQSLTLIATANQGSEATYESGFVIDKFPISRPNLTFSTLTVSNMSPEDSSIYLCSVENWPLSYGYTFGSGTRLTVV.

This sequence joins TRBV21-1 and TRBJ2-1; the D call in the table, TRBD2, was not verified against the DNA. TRBV21-1 is a pseudogene. The CDR3 is 18 amino acids. The CDR3 bases are TGTGCCAGCAGCAAAGTTTTGTTGGACTCCCGATGCGCCAATGAGCAGTTCTTC. Translating it yields CASSKVLLDSRCANEQFF.

This chain links TRBV5-1 with TRBJ1-2; D is possibly TRBD1 (5 bases). Trimming took off 2 bases at V and 4 bases at J, with 12 bases between the two ends. Germline CDR1 is SGHRS and CDR2 is YFSETQ. This CDR3 is 14 amino acids long. The CDR3 DNA reads TGCGCCAGCAGCTTTTCGGACACGGCCTATGGCTACACCTTC. It translates to CASSFSDTAYGYTF.

The rearrangement joins TRBV3-1 (or the pseudogene TRBV3-2) to TRBJ2-7; tentatively, D is TRBD1 (6 bases). Germline V CDR1 and CDR2: LGHDT, YNNKEL (reference sequence). The CDR3 extends over 14 amino acids. V lost 2 bases, J lost 3 bases, and 11 bases lay in between. The CDR3 spells CASSQQPQGYEQYF. The CDR3 coding sequence is TGTGCCAGCAGCCAACAACCACAGGGCTACGAGCAGTACTTC.